These 26 T cell receptor beta chains came from one sample sequenced in a study of T-cell reconstitution after alpha-beta-depleted transplantation in children. For TCRbeta, the library was prepared with unique molecular identifiers. A single record per CDR3 protein comes from TCRdb applying MiXCR to the PCR reads. The table has hundreds of thousands of distinct CDR3 sequences, around 15% seen once. Sequencing was performed on PBMCs, mostly from graft donor cells, taken 360 days after TCRalphabeta/CD19-depleted stem cell transplant. These receptors were taken from a male patient between 2 and 9 years old who had a stem cell transplant for acute lymphoblastic leukemia, so the T cells may come from the graft donor.

The V call is TRBV24-1, the J call TRBJ2-2, with 7 bases identical to TRBD2. The CDR3 is 16 amino acids. From germline, CDR1 is KGHDR and CDR2 SFDVKD. V lost 3 bases to trimming and J lost 3 bases; unmatched junction nucleotides: 6. In DNA, the CDR3 is TGTGCCACCAGTGATCCCTTGCGGGAGTACACCGGGGAGCTGTTTTTT. It translates to CATSDPLREYTGELFF.

This chain connects TRBV7-9 to TRBJ2-3, with a possible D match to TRBD2 (6 bases). V lost 5 bases, J lost 4 bases, and 16 bases lay in between. The CDR3 contains 15 residues. In germline, CDR1 is SEHNR, CDR2 FQNEAQ (reference sequence). The DNA of the CDR3 is TGTGCCAGCAGCCTCAATCTAGCGCCTGCAGATACGCAGTATTTT. This gives the protein CASSLNLAPADTQYF.

This rearrangement joins TRBV20-1 to TRBJ2-1; 9 bases are shared with TRBD2. The junction had 6 bases not matched to a gene; V was cut back by 7 bases and J by 8 bases. This CDR3 contains 12 residues. CDR1 and CDR2 (germline): DFQATT, SNEGSKA (reference sequence). The CDR3 is CSGLAGRDEQFF. For the CDR3, the DNA is TGCAGTGGGCTAGCGGGACGGGATGAGCAGTTCTTC.

The CDR3 nucleotides read TGTGCCAGCAGATCGGGGACCATGGGTTACAATGAGCAGTTCTTC. Encoded protein: CASRSGTMGYNEQFF. The V call is TRBV6-2 or TRBV6-3, the J call TRBJ2-1; D possibly matches TRBD1 or TRBD2 (5 bases each). The CDR3 consists of 15 residues. Trimming took 6 bases from V and 4 from J, leaving 16 bases between them. Germline V lookup: CDR1 MNHEY, CDR2 SVGEGT.

This clonotype has at least ten counts. This chain uses TRBV7-9 with TRBJ2-2; D call uncertain. From germline, CDR1 is SEHNR and CDR2 FQNEAQ (reference sequence). The V and J ends lost 5 bases and 4 bases respectively, with 11 bases between them. The CDR3 has 14 amino acids. CDR3: CASSPDLSTGELFF. CDR3 coding DNA: TGTGCCAGCAGCCCCGACTTATCCACCGGGGAGCTGTTTTTT.

The V and J genes are TRBV4-1 and TRBJ2-2; D unresolved. The CDR3 has 17 residues. CDR1 and CDR2 from the germline V gene are MGHRA and YSYEKL. Trimming shortened V by 1 base and J by 0 bases, and 12 bases separated the two germline ends. CDR3 amino acids: CASSQGRLGTNTGELFF. CDR3 DNA: TGCGCCAGCAGCCAAGGGCGTCTGGGAACGAACACCGGGGAGCTGTTTTTT.

This clonotype was observed a handful of times. V is TRBV30 and J is TRBJ2-1; possibly TRBD2 for D (6 bases). The CDR3 covers 14 residues. The germline V gene has CDR1 GTSNPN and CDR2 SVGIG (reference sequence). Trimming took 2 bases from V and 3 from J, leaving 11 bases between them. The CDR3 DNA is TGTGCCTGGAGTCCCGGGACTGACTACAATGAGCAGTTCTTC. It encodes CAWSPGTDYNEQFF.

V is TRBV18 and J is TRBJ2-5; 8 bases line up with TRBD2. There are 16 residues in the CDR3. The germline CDR1 and CDR2 sequences are KGHSH and LQKENI. V gave up 0 bases and J gave up 3 bases; unmatched junction bases: 6. The CDR3 bases are TGTGCCAGCTCACCACCCAAAACGGGACTAGAAGAGACCCAGTACTTC. Its protein product is CASSPPKTGLEETQYF.

This clonotype was detected only a few times. The CDR3 bases are TGTGCCAGCAGCGTGCCCAGCGGGAGGACCGTGGGTGGGGAGACCCAGTACTTC. Residues: CASSVPSGRTVGGETQYF. The chain uses TRBV9 and TRBJ2-5; 9 nucleotides line up with TRBD2. The CDR3 extends over 18 amino acids. Germline values: CDR1 SGDLS, CDR2 YYNGEE. Trimming took 2 bases from V and 5 from J; bases not matched to a gene: 16.

This clonotype was counted between two and nine times. The chain is built from TRBV28 and TRBJ2-5; 15 bases are a match to TRBD2. Unmatched junction bases numbered 6, after V lost 1 base and J lost 3 bases. The CDR3 covers 18 residues. Germline loops: CDR1 MDHEN, CDR2 SYDVKM. The CDR3 is CASSLSRTSGRAKETQYF. CDR3 nucleotide sequence: TGTGCCAGCAGTTTATCCAGGACTAGCGGGAGGGCCAAAGAGACCCAGTACTTC.

This clonotype was counted many times. The genes are TRBV4-3 and TRBJ2-7; D unclear. CDR1 is LGHNA and CDR2 is YSLEER in the germline V gene. This CDR3 spans 13 amino acids. Between the trimmed V and J ends, which lost 4 bases and 2 bases, there was a span of 9 bases. CDR3 sequence (DNA): TGCGCCAGCAGCCGTGGAGCGCCCTACGAGCAGTACTTC. Amino acid sequence: CASSRGAPYEQYF.

This clonotype occurred a few times. The rearrangement uses TRBV14 and TRBJ2-5; D gene ambiguous. The CDR3 runs to 17 residues. V lost 3 bases, J lost 2 bases, and 19 bases lay in between. Looked up from germline, CDR1 is SGHDN and CDR2 is FVKESK. CDR3 coding DNA: TGTGCCAGCAGCCACCGACGGGCGAGAACTCAACAAGAGACCCAGTACTTC. Protein sequence: CASSHRRARTQQETQYF.

In this sample, this clonotype turned up many times. The CDR3 sequence: CASSQRVQVAYNEQFF. The CDR3 nucleotides are TGTGCCAGCAGCCAACGGGTGCAGGTGGCCTACAATGAGCAGTTCTTC. The V and J genes are TRBV4-2 and TRBJ2-1; D remains unclear. Trimming left V 2 bases short and J 2 bases short, with 13 bases between. The CDR3 has 16 residues. Germline V CDR1 and CDR2: LGHNA, YNFKEQ.

This clonotype was seen only a few times. The chain employs TRBV29-1 and TRBJ2-7, with 7 bases that match TRBD1. The V gene's germline CDR1 is SQVTM and CDR2 ANQGSEA. The CDR3 loop spans 14 amino acids. The V and J ends lost 6 bases and 2 bases, in that order; junction bases with no gene match: 10. The CDR3: CSVRPGTATYEQYF. In DNA form, the CDR3 reads TGCAGCGTCCGACCCGGGACAGCGACCTACGAGCAGTACTTC.

This clonotype was seen a handful of times. This chain joins TRBV9 and TRBJ1-2, with no clear D. The CDR3 length is 15 residues. Germline CDR1 reads SGDLS; CDR2 reads YYNGEE. Trimming pared 4 bases from V and 1 base from J, leaving 14 bases between. This chain's CDR3 is CASSPDGDFNYGYTF. The CDR3 DNA sequence: TGTGCCAGCAGCCCGGACGGGGATTTTAACTATGGCTACACCTTC.

CDR3 amino acids: CASSLRWYGTEAFF. The CDR3 bases are TGTGCCAGCAGCCTACGGTGGTATGGCACTGAAGCTTTCTTT. The chain has TRBV5-5 and TRBJ1-1; D is uncertain. Germline values: CDR1 SGHKS, CDR2 YYEKEE (reference sequence). There are 14 residues in the CDR3. Trimming cost V 4 bases and J 4 bases, with 14 bases left between them.

V gene TRBV4-1 combines with J gene TRBJ1-5; a weak D match, TRBD1 (5 bases). There are 16 residues in the CDR3. CDR1 and CDR2 (germline): MGHRA, YSYEKL. V was trimmed by 2 bases and J by 2 bases, leaving 13 bases between them. The DNA of the CDR3 is TGCGCCAGCAGCCAAACCCAGCTGGGGGGCAATCAGCCCCAGCATTTT. This gives the protein CASSQTQLGGNQPQHF.

The V gene is TRBV5-1, the J gene TRBJ2-1; 9 bases are shared with TRBD2. The V gene's germline CDR1 is SGHRS and CDR2 YFSETQ. This CDR3 has 15 residues. J lost 5 bases, V lost 2 bases, and 5 bases had no gene match. The CDR3 nucleotides are TGCGCCAGCAGCTTTTTCGGGACTAGCCACAATGAGCAGTTCTTC. Translated: CASSFFGTSHNEQFF.

This clonotype was recorded a few times. The chain uses TRBV12-3 or TRBV12-4 and TRBJ2-1; 13 nucleotides match TRBD2. The CDR3 contains 16 residues. After removal of 8 bases from V and 2 bases from J, the junction contained 6 bases not matched to a gene. The CDR3 is CASSLAGGGPYNEQFF. CDR3 in DNA: TGTGCCAGCTCACTAGCGGGAGGGGGACCCTACAATGAGCAGTTCTTC.

The rearrangement joins TRBV5-1 to TRBJ2-7; the match to TRBD2 covers 13 bases. This CDR3 region has 16 residues. The trim removed 2 bases at V and 6 bases at J, leaving 8 bases unmatched. Germline V gene data show CDR1 as SGHRS and CDR2 as YFSETQ. CDR3 nucleotide sequence: TGCGCCAGCAGCTTTTTACTAGCGGGAGGGCTAGTCGAGCAGTACTTC. This sequence encodes CASSFLLAGGLVEQYF.

There are a few counts of this clonotype. The J gene is TRBJ2-1, the V gene TRBV3-1; 8 nucleotides match TRBD2. Germline V gene sequence: CDR1 LGHDT, CDR2 YNNKEL (reference sequence). V shed 1 base, J shed 8 bases, and the junction held 7 bases outside the gene matches. CDR3 length: 15 residues. CDR3 residues: CASSQAGLAEDEQFF. CDR3 nucleotides: TGTGCCAGCAGCCAAGCCGGACTAGCTGAGGATGAGCAGTTCTTC.

There are many counts of this clonotype. This chain joins TRBV12-3 or TRBV12-4 and TRBJ1-1, with 8 bases fitting TRBD1. V trimming: 6 bases; J trimming: 1 base; junction bases outside the gene matches: 1. CDR3 size: 13 residues. CDR3 loop: CASRDRGNTEAFF. The CDR3 region has the DNA TGTGCCAGCAGAGACAGGGGGAACACTGAAGCTTTCTTT.

The chain recombines TRBV12-3 or TRBV12-4 with TRBJ2-5; 7 bases line up with TRBD2. Trimming at V came to 3 bases and at J to 0 bases, leaving 10 bases not matched to a gene. This CDR3 has 17 amino acids. In nucleotides, the CDR3 is TGTGCCAGCAGTTTGGGGGAGGGCTTAGGGTACCAAGAGACCCAGTACTTC. It yields the protein CASSLGEGLGYQETQYF.

This clonotype was recorded many times. The chain employs TRBV5-1 and TRBJ2-7, with TRBD2 as a possible D gene (6 bases). Germline V gene lookup returns CDR1 SGHRS and CDR2 YFSETQ. V was clipped by 0 bases and J by 1 base, with 11 bases between them. The CDR3 contains 15 residues. In DNA, the CDR3 is TGCGCCAGCAGCTTGGGGGGGAGCGGGTCCTACGAGCAGTACTTC. Translated, it gives CASSLGGSGSYEQYF.

This clonotype was counted between two and nine times. This chain connects TRBV4-1 to TRBJ2-3; TRBD2 might be the D (6 bases). The CDR3 contains 17 residues. Trimming stripped 0 bases from V and 2 bases from J, with 15 bases between. CDR1 is MGHRA, CDR2 YSYEKL, per germline. CDR3 DNA sequence: TGCGCCAGCAGCCAAGATGGGGTAGCGGCAAACACAGATACGCAGTATTTT. Its protein is CASSQDGVAANTDTQYF.

This clonotype has just a few counts. An end of the junction does not agree with germline; a read error may underlie this. The chain uses TRBV12-3 or TRBV12-4 and TRBJ2-7, with 9 bases matching TRBD2. There are 14 residues in the CDR3. CDR3 amino acids: CASSLAGRFYEQYF. The CDR3, as DNA: TGTGCCAGCAGTCTAGCGGGGCGTTTCTACGAGCAGTACTTC.